This TCR beta chain was observed in a study of cytomegalovirus exposure and HLA in healthy donors. Findings and caveats of the study: The sole available immune exposure information was CMV serostatus. Per a prior analysis, the majority of TCR beta V segments were productive roughly 90% or roughly 30% of the time.

Of note for this clone: What it binds is unknown.

Germline CDR1 reads MNHEY; CDR2 reads SMNVEV (reference sequence). The V segment lost 5 bases and the J segment 5 bases; nucleotides outside the gene matches: 7. The CDR3 extends over 15 amino acids. Amplification used 60 Vbeta primers and 13 Jbeta primers. The assay was immunoSEQ multiplex PCR, and TCRdb's table has in-frame clones only and misses some. Altogether about 110,000 clones are present, approximately 79% being singletons, with the ten largest covering approximately 3%. This TCR came from a middle-aged woman in good health and CMV-seronegative. V gene TRBV27 combines with J gene TRBJ1-4, with 8 bases matching TRBD1. The specimen sequenced was PBMCs. Written as DNA, the CDR3 is TGTGCCAGCAGTAGAGGGACAGGATGGAATGAAAAACTGTTTTTT. Its protein product is CASSRGTGWNEKLFF.